Below, one TCR beta chain is given with its context. The antigen remains unidentified. Sequencing used immunoSEQ multiplex PCR; TCRdb keeps in-frame clones, though not all of them. The table includes some 2.1 million clones, approximately 92% detected once. There are 15 residues in the CDR3. The V end lost 10 bases, the J end lost 3 bases, and 19 bases lay between the germline ends. Germline V lookup: CDR1 LNHDA, CDR2 SQIVND (reference sequence). This entry comes from a study of shared clonotypes between healthy human individuals. Study results and limitations: Across subsets, estimated richness was generally greater for naive than for memory populations.

CD45RO-negative, CCR7-selected cells formed the naive CD8 fraction, which excluded terminally differentiated effector memory CD45RA+ cells. This sequence was found in a man aged 18 to 35 in good health. Some clones in this sample may be carry-over from other donors' samples. Input material: naive CD8+ T cells from PBMCs. The V call is TRBV19, the J call TRBJ2-1, with D perhaps assigned TRBD1 or TRBD2 (5 bases each). CDR3 loop: CATATGHYGYNEQFF. In DNA, the CDR3 is TGTGCCACCGCGACGGGGCACTACGGCTACAATGAGCAGTTCTTC.